This section outlines one TCR beta chain sequence together with its context. The germline CDR1 and CDR2 sequences are SGHVS and FNYEAQ. The V end was cut by 2 bases, the J end by 1 base, with 14 bases between. This CDR3 has 16 amino acids. Preparation of the TCRbeta library involved a method that used unique molecular identifiers. TCRdb ran MiXCR on the PCR reads and lists one entry per CDR3 protein. The data hold about 230,000 distinct CDR3 sequences, with 9% to 10% observed a single time. This sample was included in a study of T-cell reconstitution after alpha-beta-depleted transplantation in children.

The TCR comes from a human donor who donated a stem cell graft to a child with SCID. The rearrangement uses TRBV7-6 and TRBJ1-1, with TRBD1 as a possible D gene (6 bases). The sample was PBMCs from the stem cell graft donor, taken from the stem cell graft. CDR3 DNA: TGTGCCAGCAGCTTAACCTCGACAGGCGGGAACACTGAAGCTTTCTTT. It codes for CASSLTSTGGNTEAFF.